This TCR beta chain was sequenced during a study of shared clonotypes between healthy human individuals (dated by TCRdb to 2020 to 2021). As for the study more broadly: Three men and a couple of women, aged 18 to 49 years, made up the cohort. To estimate repertoire size and how much clonotype sharing occurs between individuals, the study deeply sequenced the blood TCR repertoires of about 5 healthy adults. Different laboratories and diverse techniques were used to prepare libraries and sequence TCR repertoires, to increase sequencing depth and limit assay-specific biases. For each donor, three plates each were used for CD4 naive and CD4 memory, two plates were used for CD8 naive, and one plate was used for CD8 memory. Per donor, leukapheresis produced somewhere between about 0.85 and 9.5 billion PBMCs.

Using the deep immunoSEQ assay, multiplex PCR amplified TCR CDR3 regions from genomic DNA. Extracted genomic DNA from each cell subset was spread evenly across all wells of several immunoSEQ 96-well plates, with each plate serving as a replicate. For sorted subsets, each replicate PCR was loaded with 200 ng genomic DNA, equivalent to 25,000 to 35,000 T cell genomes. The purified libraries were quantified using a Qubit 3.0 fluorometer, sized with a Bioanalyzer 2100, and then quantified again using the KAPA Library Quantification kit. Every immunoSEQ 96-well plate was sequenced on a separate single-read 150-cycle Illumina NextSeq 550 flow cell. Regarding the original processing steps: Because the immunoSEQ output included only junctional sequences and no quality scores, the filtering could not be the same as the filtering used for full-length reads. To assign V/J genes and CDR3, sequences were annotated against IMGT germline references using PyIR, a Python wrapper for IgBLAST v1.9. Any read was removed if the V/J assignment was weak (E-value above 1e-6), the CDR3 was missing, or the read contained stop codons, out-of-frame junctions, or ambiguous translated residues. V3J clonotypes were defined by identical inferred V gene, J gene, and CDR3 amino acid sequence. To compute the percentage overlap between repertoires, the number of shared unique clonotypes was divided by the size of the smaller repertoire. RTK rarefaction, the Chao1 estimator, and Recon v2.1 estimates of unobserved clonotypes were used to assess repertoire richness. Generation probabilities for all TCRbeta clonotypes obtained by the gDNA method from several donors were computed using OLGA. This is the immuneACCESS table as TCRdb keeps it, with only in-frame sequences that have V and J called. A part of the clones is gone; compared with another copy, unresolved V genes explain less than half, and the rest is unexplained. V and J calls and clone size follow that table, whereas D and trimming were derived from the DNA. Here the sample has roughly 650,000 clones; around 97% occur a single time. Jointly, the top ten make up roughly 0.05% of the sample.

Healthy HIV-negative adults with no recently reported acute infections or vaccinations were included as donors. Every donor was a Caucasian adult residing in Nashville, Tennessee, USA. CD4+ T cells were enriched through magnetic negative selection, after which naive cells were positively selected on CD45RA and the remaining negative fraction served as the memory subset. Blood was collected by leukapheresis, and PBMCs were isolated by Ficoll-Histopaque density gradient centrifugation and then cryopreserved in liquid nitrogen vapor phase. Analytical flow cytometry was used to check the purity and quantity of every magnetically sorted T cell population. Genomic DNA was isolated from each sorted fraction and quantified by UV absorbance on a Nanodrop 2000c. Trimming takes 6 bases from V and 7 bases from J, and the germline ends sit 25 bases apart. The germline V gene (reference sequence) sets CDR1 to PRHDT and CDR2 to FYEKMQ. Taken from cysteine to phenylalanine, the CDR3 has 16 residues. Just the 48-base CDR3 DNA is kept, in frame starting at base 1.

On the study overall, not on this receptor specifically: Based on pairwise subsampling, the degree of clonotype sharing among donors was expected to be affected by sequencing depth. Because the study included a small number of donors, the genetic and exposure-history diversity represented was limited. Compared with non-shared clonotypes, the clonotypes found in all four sorted-subset donors had higher generation probabilities. Larger estimated clonotype richness was generally found for naive subsets than for memory subsets. Incomplete sequencing was indicated by rarefaction of sorted-subset datasets, despite the large sequencing depth. Sampling was restricted to blood, and TCR repertoires in tissues likely differ from the TCR repertoires found in blood. Approximately 4.8% of naive CD4, 3.5% of naive CD8, roughly 2.4% of memory CD4, and roughly 0.4% of memory CD8 clonotypes were shared across a few donors.

Points on this clone: What this receptor recognizes is not known. Per-base quality was not reported, and no clone a single base away is much larger than it.

The clonotype originates from a young woman in good health. The sequencing sample was made of naive CD4+ T cells sorted from blood. Explained via the paper, the cell subset or site label denotes: CD45RA+ positively selected. The chain uses TRBV13 and TRBJ2-7, with a tentative D gene TRBD1 over 5 matching bases. The CDR3 protein: CASSLLIPQGSEEQYF. DNA sequence: TGTGCCAGCAGTCTTCTTATTCCCCAGGGATCGGAAGAGCAGTACTTC. The CDR3, completed at both ends by the reference TRBV13 and TRBJ2-7 genes, gives the full variable domain AAGVIQSPRHLIKEKRETATLKCYPIPRHDTVYWYQQGPGQDPQFLISFYEKMQSDKGSIPDRFSAQQFSDYHSELNMSSLELGDSALYFCASSLLIPQGSEEQYFGPGTRLTVT.